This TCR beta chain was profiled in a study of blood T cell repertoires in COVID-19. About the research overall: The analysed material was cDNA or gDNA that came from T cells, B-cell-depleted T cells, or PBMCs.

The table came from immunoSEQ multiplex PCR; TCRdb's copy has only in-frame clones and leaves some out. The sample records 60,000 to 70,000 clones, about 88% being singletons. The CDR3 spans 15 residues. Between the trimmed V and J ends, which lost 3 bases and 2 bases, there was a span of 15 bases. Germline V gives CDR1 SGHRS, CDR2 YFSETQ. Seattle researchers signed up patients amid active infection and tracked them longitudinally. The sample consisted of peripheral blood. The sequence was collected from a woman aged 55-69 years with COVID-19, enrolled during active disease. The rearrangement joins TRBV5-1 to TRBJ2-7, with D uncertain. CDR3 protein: CASSSPETRTYEQYF. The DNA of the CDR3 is TGCGCCAGCAGCTCCCCCGAGACAAGGACCTACGAGCAGTACTTC. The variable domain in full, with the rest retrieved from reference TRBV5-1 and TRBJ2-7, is KAGVTQTPRYLIKTRGQQVTLSCSPISGHRSVSWYQQTPGQGLQFLFEYFSETQRNKGNFPGRFSGRQFSNSRSEMNVSTLELGDSALYLCASSSPETRTYEQYFGPGTRLTVT.